This T cell receptor beta chain was sequenced in a study of blood T cell repertoires in COVID-19. Per the original methods: Amplification from reference gene primers served as the basis for estimated nucleated cell counts. Sequencing used immunoSEQ multiplex PCR; TCRdb keeps in-frame clones, though not all of them. V and J calls and clone size are given by that table; D and trimming were obtained from the DNA. This repertoire shows 200,000 or so clones, 70% to 90% found once; its top ten account for approximately 0.99%. V dropped 4 bases and J dropped 1 base, with 8 bases sitting between them. Germline V gives CDR1 LGHDT, CDR2 YNNKEL (reference sequence). This CDR3 spans 13 amino acids. Seattle cases were enrolled at active infection and followed longitudinally. This clone was found once.

This TCR came from a man aged 55 to 70 with COVID-19, enrolled during active disease. The sample taken for sequencing was peripheral blood. This rearrangement joins TRBV3-1 (or the pseudogene TRBV3-2) to TRBJ2-7; D unclear. CDR3 residues: CASSPTASYEQYF. CDR3 in DNA: TGTGCCAGCAGCCCCACTGCTTCCTACGAGCAGTACTTC.